One sample yielded the 15 T cell receptor beta chains listed below, sequenced in a study of PD-1 blockade in classical Hodgkin lymphoma. Each of the patients experienced relapse following autologous stem cell transplantation, and their brentuximab vedotin exposure differed. Data came from immunoSEQ multiplex PCR; TCRdb stores just in-frame clones and leaves some out. The table has about 97,000 clones, roughly 84% seen once. The input for sequencing was peripheral blood mononuclear cells (PBMCs), taken at baseline. Every receptor here comes from a human donor with classical Hodgkin lymphoma.

The chain is built from TRBV9 and TRBJ1-3; perhaps TRBD1 as D (6 bases). Germline V gives CDR1 SGDLS, CDR2 YYNGEE. V was pared by 4 bases and J by 2 bases, with 22 bases between. The CDR3 consists of 18 residues. CDR3 loop: CASSLGTGNINPGNTIYF. The CDR3 coding sequence is TGTGCCAGCAGCCTCGGCACAGGGAATATCAATCCTGGAAACACCATATATTTT.

This chain connects TRBV19 to TRBJ2-4, with 8 bases lining up with TRBD2. V trimming: 3 bases; J trimming: 1 base; junction bases outside the gene matches: 14. CDR1 LNHDA and CDR2 SQIVND come from the germline V gene (reference sequence). The CDR3 is 19 residues long. DNA for the CDR3: TGTGCCAGTAGTATTTCCTACGGGGGGGCCGATCGGGCCAAAAACATTCAGTACTTC. As protein: CASSISYGGADRAKNIQYF.

This chain joins TRBV2 and TRBJ2-5; 12 bases agree with TRBD2. This CDR3 is 14 amino acids long. CDR1 and CDR2 from the germline V gene are SNHLY and FYNNEI. V was clipped by 6 bases and J by 5 bases; unmatched bases: 4. In nucleotides, the CDR3 is TGTGCCAGCAGCGAACTAGCGGGGGGTGAGACCCAGTACTTC. This codes for CASSELAGGETQYF.

The chain uses TRBV19 and TRBJ2-5; tentatively, D is TRBD2 (6 bases). V lost 0 bases and J 5 bases, leaving 13 bases between the germline ends. This CDR3 region has 15 residues. The germline V gene encodes CDR1 LNHDA and CDR2 SQIVND (reference sequence). This CDR3 reads CASSIDWRLGETQYF. The DNA of the CDR3 is TGTGCCAGTAGTATAGATTGGCGACTAGGGGAGACCCAGTACTTC.

This chain links TRBV7-2 with TRBJ1-1, with 8 bases lining up with TRBD1. This CDR3 has 13 residues. After removal of 5 bases from V and 4 bases from J, the junction contained 3 bases not matched to a gene. Per the germline V gene, CDR1 is SGHTA and CDR2 is FQGNSA. The CDR3 here is CASSATGGTEAFF. The DNA for the CDR3 is TGTGCCAGCAGCGCAACAGGGGGCACTGAAGCTTTCTTT. The variable domain in full, completed from reference TRBV7-2 and TRBJ1-1, reads GAGVSQSPSNKVTEKGKDVELRCDPISGHTALYWYRQSLGQGLEFLIYFQGNSAPDKSGLPSDRFSAERTGGSVSTLTIQRTQQEDSAVYLCASSATGGTEAFFGQGTRLTVV.

The chain uses TRBV19 and TRBJ2-1, with TRBD2 matching over 9 bases. The CDR3 extends over 14 amino acids. After removal of 5 bases from V and 8 bases from J, the junction contained 7 bases not matched to a gene. Germline V CDR1 and CDR2: LNHDA, SQIVND (reference sequence). The CDR3 region is CASSGVAGEDEQFF. The CDR3 bases are TGTGCCAGTAGTGGGGTAGCGGGAGAGGATGAGCAGTTCTTC.

This clone came up once. This chain uses TRBV5-5 with TRBJ2-6; D possibly corresponds to TRBD2 (6 bases). From germline, CDR1 is SGHKS and CDR2 YYEKEE (reference sequence). V was cut by 2 bases and J by 0 bases, with 12 bases left in between. This CDR3 is built from 17 residues. This chain's CDR3 is CASSFGLGGSGANVLTF. The CDR3 nucleotides read TGTGCCAGCAGCTTTGGACTGGGGGGCTCTGGGGCCAACGTCCTGACTTTC.

The V gene is TRBV25-1, the J gene TRBJ2-3; 7 bases map to TRBD2. V was pared by 3 bases and J by 5 bases, with 8 bases of the junction left unmatched. Germline CDR1 is MGHDK and CDR2 is SYGVNS. The CDR3 runs 15 residues. In DNA, the CDR3 is TGTGCCAGCAGTGATGCGGGGGTACAAATAGATACGCAGTATTTT. This translates into CASSDAGVQIDTQYF.

The chain combines TRBV5-5 with TRBJ1-5; tentatively, D is TRBD1 (6 bases). Per the germline V gene, CDR1 is SGHKS and CDR2 is YYEKEE (reference sequence). V dropped 4 bases and J dropped 6 bases, with 17 bases sitting between them. The CDR3 is made up of 15 amino acids. In DNA form, the CDR3 reads TGTGCCAGCAGCGGGAGCGGGGGGCTCGGTCAGCCCCAGCATTTT. Its protein product is CASSGSGGLGQPQHF.

This chain uses TRBV13 with TRBJ2-6; D unclear. Trimming removed 5 bases at V and 0 bases at J, with 11 bases between. CDR1 and CDR2 from the germline V gene are PRHDT and FYEKMQ (reference sequence). CDR3 size: 16 residues. The CDR3 nucleotides are TGTGCCAGCAGCCCGTCTAGAGGCTCTGGGGCCAACGTCCTGACTTTC. This codes for CASSPSRGSGANVLTF.

The chain employs TRBV10-1 and TRBJ2-3; 9 nucleotides align to TRBD2. Trimming removed 9 bases from V and 4 bases from J; junction bases left unmatched: 5. In germline, CDR1 is WNHNN, CDR2 SYGVQD (reference sequence). CDR3 length: 13 amino acids. CDR3 DNA: TGCGCCAGTGCGGGGGGGGCGTCAGATACGCAGTATTTT. Translating gives CASAGGASDTQYF.

The J gene is TRBJ2-1, the V gene TRBV28, with 15 bases matching TRBD2. CDR3 length: 17 amino acids. Germline lookup yields CDR1 MDHEN and CDR2 SYDVKM. Losses at the gene ends were 1 base for V and 8 bases for J; bases not matched to a gene: 6. In nucleotides, the CDR3 is TGTGCCAGCAGTTTATTTGGACTAGCGGGAGGGGGGCATGAGCAGTTCTTC. As protein: CASSLFGLAGGGHEQFF.

V usage is TRBV6-1 and J usage is TRBJ2-3; 8 nucleotides match TRBD2. The CDR3 is made up of 15 amino acids. V lost 7 bases, J lost 0 bases, and 6 bases stayed unmatched. Germline V gene lookup returns CDR1 MNHNS and CDR2 SASEGT. Written as DNA, the CDR3 is TGTGCCAGCAAGGCTAGCGGGCATAGCACAGATACGCAGTATTTT. Protein product: CASKASGHSTDTQYF.

The table lists this clone with a few counts. This rearrangement joins TRBV6-6 to TRBJ1-2; maybe TRBD1 (6 bases). The CDR3 covers 12 residues. From germline, CDR1 is MNHNY and CDR2 SVGAGI (reference sequence). V lost 2 bases to trimming and J lost 6 bases, with 7 bases between them. The CDR3 nucleotides are TGTGCCAGCAGTTACAGGGGGAATGGCTACACCTTC. Protein sequence: CASSYRGNGYTF.

The rearrangement links TRBV11-3 to TRBJ2-3; a weak D match, TRBD2 (6 bases). The CDR3 has 15 amino acids. CDR1 and CDR2 from the germline V gene are SGHNT and YENEEA. Trimming pared 4 bases from V and 1 base from J, leaving 12 bases between. CDR3 nucleotide sequence: TGTGCCAGCAGCTCCAGGGACTCACGCACAGATACGCAGTATTTT. The encoded protein is CASSSRDSRTDTQYF.